The clone carrying this T cell receptor (beta chain) came up many times. The data were taken from a study of T-cell reconstitution after alpha-beta-depleted transplantation in children. Researchers prepared the TCRbeta library using unique molecular identifiers, the study reports. MiXCR, applied by TCRdb to the PCR reads, yields one record per CDR3 protein. Seen here are about 610,000 distinct CDR3 sequences, roughly a tenth observed once, and the top ten hold about 4%. J gave up 5 bases and V 2 bases, and 10 bases lay outside the gene matches. CDR1 is LGHDT and CDR2 is YNNKEL in the germline V gene (reference sequence). The CDR3 spans 16 residues.

The TCR sequence derives from a human donor who donated a stem cell graft to a child with acute myeloid leukemia. V and J are TRBV3-1 and TRBJ2-5; 8 bases line up with TRBD1. Sequenced here: PBMCs from the stem cell graft donor, sampled from the stem cell graft. DNA for the CDR3: TGTGCCAGCAGCCAATCTAGGGCAGGGGGCTTCGAGACCCAGTACTTC. It is translated as CASSQSRAGGFETQYF.